These 8 T cell receptor beta chains were sequenced from one sample in a study of tumor-infiltrating lymphocytes in primary liver carcinoma. The tissue used was unsorted bulk material of about 19-33 mg. RNA and DNA were co-extracted from it with the AllPrep DNA/RNA mini kit. Making TCR beta cDNA involved approximately 0.5 ug total RNA and a constant-region primer. Three-round nested multiplex PCR performed with slightly modified ARM-PCR produced the TCR beta libraries. Researchers ran the first two PCR rounds for roughly 10 cycles each with TRBV1-TRBV30 forward primers and a C-beta reverse primer. TCRdb analysed the multiplex PCR reads with MiXCR anew, one entry per CDR3 protein. The sample holds 80,000 to 100,000 distinct CDR3 sequences, 55% to 75% seen once. Sequencing was carried out using tumor-adjacent normal liver tissue. These receptors were collected from a middle-aged man with primary liver carcinoma and hepatitis B virus infection.

In this sample, this clonotype turned up once. This chain links TRBV4-1 with TRBJ2-3, with D perhaps matching TRBD1 (5 bases). The J call is uncertain, as TRBJ1-5 better fits the DNA end. The CDR3 has 13 residues. Germline lookup yields CDR1 MGHRA and CDR2 YSYEKL. CDR3 sequence (DNA): TGCGCCAGCAGCCAAGTAGGGGCAGATATGCAGCATTTT. Translation: CASSQVGADMQHF.

For this clonotype: Relative to the germline gene, one junction end is altered; a read error may explain this. The chain recombines TRBV11-1 with TRBJ2-1; unclear D gene. Germline assignment: CDR1 SGHAT and CDR2 FQDESV (reference sequence). The CDR3 contains 14 residues. CDR3 sequence (DNA): TGTGCCAGTAGCTTGATGCTAGGAAGCAATGAGCAGTTCTTC. Amino acids: CASSLMLGSNEQFF.

Details on this clonotype: Compared with germline, one end of the junction differs, possibly owing to a read error. The chain recombines TRBV11-2 with TRBJ2-7, with TRBD2 matching 8 bases. The CDR3 sequence is 16 residues long. Germline-derived CDR1 and CDR2 are SGHAT and FQNNGV. CDR3 DNA sequence: TGTGACAGCAGCCAAGTTAAGGCAGCGGGAGAGCCCGAGCAGTACTTC. Translating it yields CDSSQVKAAGEPEQYF.

The J gene is TRBJ2-3, the V gene TRBV7-8, with 7 bases that match TRBD1. The CDR3 runs to 15 residues. Trimming cost V 5 bases and J 9 bases; bases outside gene matches: 14. Germline loops: CDR1 SGHVS, CDR2 FQNEAQ. The CDR3 reads CASSLEETGLLTQYF. CDR3 nucleotide sequence: TGTGCCAGCAGCCTCGAAGAGACAGGGCTCCTCACGCAGTATTTT.

This clonotype was detected a few times. The chain uses TRBV7-9 and TRBJ2-7; no definite D call. CDR1 is SEHNR and CDR2 is FQNEAQ in the germline V gene (reference sequence). The CDR3 covers 14 residues. V dropped 1 base and J dropped 1 base, with 8 bases sitting between them. CDR3 in amino acids: CASSLGQTSYEQYF. The DNA of the CDR3 is TGTGCCAGCAGCTTAGGTCAGACATCCTACGAGCAGTACTTC.

As regards this clonotype: A much more abundant neighbour one base away suggests this may be a read error. This sequence joins TRBV10-3 and TRBJ2-3; no reliable D call. V was cut by 0 bases and J by 5 bases, with 12 bases left in between. Germline assignment: CDR1 ENHRY and CDR2 SYGVKD. The CDR3 extends over 15 amino acids. CDR3 loop: CAISESAPSIDTQYF. The CDR3 DNA reads TGTGCCATCAGTGAGTCGGCCCCCTCCATAGATACGCAGTATTTT.

Concerning this clonotype itself: The junction differs from germline at one of its ends, possibly a read error. V gene TRBV6-1 combines with J gene TRBJ1-6; possibly TRBD1 for D (5 bases). Germline V gene lookup returns CDR1 MNHNS and CDR2 SASEGT. This CDR3 is 16 amino acids long. CDR3 amino acids: CASSDVVIGANSPLLF. CDR3 in DNA: TGTGCCAGCAGTGATGTGGTAATAGGGGCTAATTCACCCCTCCTCTTT.

This clonotype showed up just once. The V gene is TRBV7-9, the J gene TRBJ2-7, with D hard to call. The CDR3 runs 15 residues. Germline-derived CDR1 and CDR2 are SEHNR and FQNEAQ (reference sequence). Trimming removed 4 bases from V and 3 bases from J, with 16 bases in between. CDR3 sequence (DNA): TGTGCCAGCAGCTCTGAGGCATTGATCAACTACGAGCAGTACTTC. Translation gives CASSSEALINYEQYF.